These 10 T cell receptor beta chains share one sample of origin, sequenced in a study of radiation and T cells in renal cell carcinoma. Specified time point: blood 4 weeks post-SBRT, at nephrectomy. The sample's treatment: 15 Gy SBRT to primary tumor, nephrectomy 4 weeks later. Only in-frame clones appear in the TCRdb table, and some are missing; sequencing was by immunoSEQ multiplex PCR. In the table there are 120,000 to 150,000 clones, 75% to 90% of which are singletons. Sequenced material: blood, taken from a patient whose treatment included radiotherapy and nephrectomy. These TCRs come from a woman aged 45-59 years with renal cell carcinoma.

The chain couples TRBV6-6 to TRBJ2-2, with a possible D match to TRBD1 (5 bases). Deletions cut 2 bases from V and 7 bases from J, with 8 bases between. The CDR3 loop spans 13 amino acids. Germline CDR1 reads MNHNY; CDR2 reads SVGAGI (reference sequence). The CDR3 sequence: CASSYPDSGELFF. For the CDR3, the DNA is TGTGCCAGCAGTTACCCCGACAGCGGGGAGCTGTTTTTT.

This chain links TRBV11-2 with TRBJ2-6; D not resolved. V gave up 1 base and J gave up 0 bases, with 4 bases separating them. CDR1 SGHAT and CDR2 FQNNGV come from the germline V gene. CDR3 size: 15 residues. The CDR3 DNA is TGTGCCAGCAGCTTAGGTGCCTCTGGGGCCAACGTCCTGACTTTC. Encoded protein: CASSLGASGANVLTF.

The rearrangement uses TRBV19 and TRBJ2-7, with TRBD2 matching 9 bases. CDR1 is LNHDA and CDR2 is SQIVND in the germline V gene (reference sequence). V lost 3 bases, J lost 7 bases, and 7 bases stayed unmatched. This CDR3 comprises 14 residues. Written as DNA, the CDR3 is TGTGCCAGTAGTATGACTAGCGGATTTGGGGAGCAGTACTTC. Translated: CASSMTSGFGEQYF.

V and J are TRBV12-5 and TRBJ2-5, with 7 nucleotides matching TRBD1. The CDR3 has 17 amino acids. V dropped 1 base and J dropped 4; count of bases not matched to a gene: 12. The germline V gene has CDR1 LGHNT and CDR2 FRNRAP. CDR3 DNA sequence: TGTGCTAGTGGTTTGGCTCCGACAGGGCCGGAGGTAGAGACCCAGTACTTC. Translating gives CASGLAPTGPEVETQYF.

V and J are TRBV7-2 and TRBJ2-3; D gene uncertain. The V and J ends lost 2 bases and 0 bases respectively, with 9 bases between them. Germline V gene sequence: CDR1 SGHTA, CDR2 FQGNSA. The CDR3 has 15 amino acids. The CDR3 region has the DNA TGTGCCAGCAGCTTACTTCATTCTAGCACAGATACGCAGTATTTT. Translation: CASSLLHSSTDTQYF. Using reference TRBV7-2 and TRBJ2-3 for the parts outside the CDR3, the full variable domain is GAGVSQSPSNKVTEKGKDVELRCDPISGHTALYWYRQSLGQGLEFLIYFQGNSAPDKSGLPSDRFSAERTGGSVSTLTIQRTQQEDSAVYLCASSLLHSSTDTQYFGPGTRLTVL.

This rearrangement joins TRBV27 to TRBJ1-1; D ambiguous. V was cut by 6 bases and J by 6 bases, with 11 bases left in between. CDR1 is MNHEY and CDR2 is SMNVEV in the germline V gene (reference sequence). This CDR3 comprises 12 residues. This CDR3 reads CASSGTGAEAFF. The CDR3 nucleotides are TGTGCCAGCAGCGGTACGGGCGCTGAAGCTTTCTTT.

The J gene is TRBJ1-2, the V gene TRBV7-8, with 9 bases lining up with TRBD1. Germline-derived CDR1 and CDR2 are SGHVS and FQNEAQ. Trimming took 5 bases from V and 3 from J; bases not matched to a gene: 10. This CDR3 comprises 16 residues. Here the CDR3 DNA reads TGTGCCAGCAGCCAGATGCCCAGGACAGGGGACTATGGCTACACCTTC. This gives the protein CASSQMPRTGDYGYTF.

This sequence joins TRBV5-6 and TRBJ2-7, with 10 bases fitting TRBD2. Trimming took 4 bases from V and 2 from J; bases not matched to a gene: 6. The CDR3 loop spans 15 amino acids. CDR1 and CDR2 from the germline V gene are SGHDT and YYEEEE. For the CDR3, the DNA is TGTGCCAGCAGCGGACTAGCGGAGCCACCCTACGAGCAGTACTTC. Protein: CASSGLAEPPYEQYF.

The gene calls are TRBV19 and TRBJ2-5, with 14 bases aligning to TRBD2. After removal of 1 base from V and 4 bases from J, the junction contained 8 bases not matched to a gene. Germline V gene lookup returns CDR1 LNHDA and CDR2 SQIVND (reference sequence). The CDR3 is 18 amino acids. The CDR3 DNA reads as TGTGCCAGTAGTATAGGGACTAGCGGGGGGTACGATAGAGAGACCCAGTACTTC. Translating gives CASSIGTSGGYDRETQYF.

V usage is TRBV4-1 and J usage is TRBJ2-7; D is possibly TRBD1 (5 bases). Germline assignment: CDR1 MGHRA and CDR2 YSYEKL. The CDR3 spans 15 residues. V dropped 2 bases and J dropped 2 bases, with 13 bases sitting between them. The CDR3 bases are TGCGCCAGCAGCCAAAGTGGGGCAGGGACCTACGAGCAGTACTTC. Protein sequence: CASSQSGAGTYEQYF.